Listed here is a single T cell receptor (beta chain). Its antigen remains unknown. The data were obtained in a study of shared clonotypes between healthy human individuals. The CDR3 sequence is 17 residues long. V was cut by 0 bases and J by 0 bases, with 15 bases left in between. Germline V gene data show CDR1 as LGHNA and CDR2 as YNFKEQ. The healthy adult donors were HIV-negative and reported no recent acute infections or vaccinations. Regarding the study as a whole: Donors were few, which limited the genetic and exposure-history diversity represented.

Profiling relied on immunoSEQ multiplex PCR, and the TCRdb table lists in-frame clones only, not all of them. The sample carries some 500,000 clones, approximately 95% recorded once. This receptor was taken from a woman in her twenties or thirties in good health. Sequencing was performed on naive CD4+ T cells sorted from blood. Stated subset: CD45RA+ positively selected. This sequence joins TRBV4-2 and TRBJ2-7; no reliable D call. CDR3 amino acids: CASSQDWDSIISYEQYF. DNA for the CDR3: TGTGCCAGCAGCCAAGATTGGGATTCCATAATCTCCTACGAGCAGTACTTC.